This is a list of T cell receptor beta chains from one sample in a study of shared clonotypes between healthy human individuals. The repertoire was sequenced with immunoSEQ multiplex PCR; TCRdb's copy has only in-frame clones and lacks some. In the table there are hundreds of thousands of clones, about 80% of which are singletons. The sequencing sample was made of memory CD4+ T cells sorted from blood. The receptors shown here come from a woman between 25 and 40 years old in good health. Each CDR3 is given with its conserved first and last residue. The D gene is left open where the match is weak. Only some rows state a clone size, as once, few, many or a class for expanded clones.

j_call: TRBJ2-5; d_call: -; clone_size: -; v_call: TRBV6-5; cdr3_aa: CASSYSKASETQYF; cdr3_nt: TGTGCCAGCAGTTACTCGAAGGCTAGCGAGACCCAGTACTTC
j_call: TRBJ2-3; d_call: TRBD1; clone_size: once; v_call: TRBV29-1; cdr3_aa: CSVEAVQGADTQYF; cdr3_nt: TGCAGCGTTGAAGCGGTCCAGGGGGCAGATACGCAGTATTTT
j_call: TRBJ1-1; d_call: TRBD1; clone_size: once; v_call: TRBV30; cdr3_aa: CAWSADRVNTEAFF; cdr3_nt: TGTGCCTGGAGTGCCGACAGGGTTAACACTGAAGCTTTCTTT
j_call: TRBJ2-1; d_call: -; clone_size: -; v_call: TRBV5-1; cdr3_aa: CASSAGQYNEQFF; cdr3_nt: TGCGCCAGCAGCGCGGGACAGTACAATGAGCAGTTCTTC
j_call: TRBJ2-7; d_call: TRBD2; clone_size: once; v_call: TRBV19; cdr3_aa: CASKGRAGSSYEQYF; cdr3_nt: TGTGCCAGTAAGGGTCGAGCGGGAAGCTCCTACGAGCAGTACTTC
j_call: TRBJ1-2; d_call: -; clone_size: -; v_call: TRBV28; cdr3_aa: CASSLQGTRLGYTF; cdr3_nt: TGTGCCAGCAGTTTACAGGGGACACGCCTTGGCTACACCTTC
j_call: TRBJ2-2; d_call: -; clone_size: -; v_call: TRBV2; cdr3_aa: CASSEALGGTGELFF; cdr3_nt: TGTGCCAGCAGTGAAGCGCTTGGGGGAACCGGGGAGCTGTTTTTT
j_call: TRBJ2-7; d_call: -; clone_size: -; v_call: TRBV7-7; cdr3_aa: CASSSPEDSRREQYF; cdr3_nt: TGTGCCAGCAGCTCCCCCGAAGACAGTAGGCGCGAGCAGTACTTC
j_call: TRBJ2-5; d_call: -; clone_size: -; v_call: TRBV5-1; cdr3_aa: CASSPSGTPSQETQYF; cdr3_nt: TGCGCCAGCAGCCCATCCGGGACGCCAAGCCAAGAGACCCAGTACTTC
j_call: TRBJ2-7; d_call: -; clone_size: -; v_call: TRBV28; cdr3_aa: CASSLDGANYEQYF; cdr3_nt: TGTGCCAGCAGCCTGGACGGGGCTAACTACGAGCAGTACTTC
j_call: TRBJ2-7; d_call: TRBD1; clone_size: once; v_call: TRBV28; cdr3_aa: CASRSGQGYEQYF; cdr3_nt: TGTGCCAGCAGATCGGGACAGGGGTACGAGCAGTACTTC
j_call: TRBJ1-4; d_call: -; clone_size: -; v_call: TRBV6-5; cdr3_aa: CASSQGLDEKLFF; cdr3_nt: TGTGCCAGCAGTCAGGGGTTAGATGAAAAACTGTTTTTT
j_call: TRBJ2-7; d_call: TRBD2; clone_size: -; v_call: TRBV28; cdr3_aa: CASKIAGEQYF; cdr3_nt: TGTGCCAGCAAAATAGCGGGAGAGCAGTACTTC
j_call: TRBJ1-5; d_call: -; clone_size: few; v_call: TRBV10-3; cdr3_aa: CAISESPVQPQHF; cdr3_nt: TGTGCCATCAGTGAGTCTCCAGTCCAGCCCCAGCATTTT
j_call: TRBJ2-6; d_call: TRBD2; clone_size: -; v_call: TRBV19; cdr3_aa: CASSSPGGGGANVLTF; cdr3_nt: TGTGCCAGTAGTTCCCCCGGCGGGGGTGGGGCCAACGTCCTGACTTTC
j_call: TRBJ2-7; d_call: TRBD2; clone_size: -; v_call: TRBV6-6; cdr3_aa: CASSSVAGKPYEQYF; cdr3_nt: TGTGCCAGCAGTTCAGTAGCGGGGAAACCCTACGAGCAGTACTTC
j_call: TRBJ1-2; d_call: -; clone_size: -; v_call: TRBV2; cdr3_aa: CASSGTRNYGYTF; cdr3_nt: TGTGCCAGCAGTGGGACACGTAACTATGGCTACACCTTC
j_call: TRBJ2-2; d_call: -; clone_size: few; v_call: TRBV29-1; cdr3_aa: CSVRAVFGTGELFF; cdr3_nt: TGCAGCGTACGAGCGGTTTTTGGCACCGGGGAGCTGTTTTTT
j_call: TRBJ2-3; d_call: -; clone_size: once; v_call: TRBV2; cdr3_aa: CASSLALASSTDTQYF; cdr3_nt: TGTGCCAGCAGTCTTGCACTAGCCTCGTCAACAGATACGCAGTATTTT
j_call: TRBJ2-2; d_call: -; clone_size: -; v_call: TRBV19; cdr3_aa: CASSMGSWVNGELFF; cdr3_nt: TGTGCCAGTAGTATGGGGTCCTGGGTGAACGGGGAGCTGTTTTTT
j_call: TRBJ2-2; d_call: TRBD2; clone_size: -; v_call: TRBV6-6; cdr3_aa: CASRSGSVFTGELFF; cdr3_nt: TGTGCCAGCAGGAGCGGGAGTGTCTTCACCGGGGAGCTGTTTTTT
j_call: TRBJ1-2; d_call: -; clone_size: -; v_call: TRBV9; cdr3_aa: CASSVDSSPDGYTF; cdr3_nt: TGTGCCAGCAGCGTTGACAGTTCCCCCGATGGCTACACCTTC
j_call: TRBJ1-5; d_call: -; clone_size: -; v_call: TRBV2; cdr3_aa: CASRPGPEVAQHF; cdr3_nt: TGTGCCAGCAGACCGGGGCCCGAGGTGGCCCAGCATTTT